Listed here are 6 T cell receptor beta chains from one sample, sequenced in a study of naive CD8 T cells in extremely preterm neonates (dated by TCRdb to about 2017). The research as a whole found: Preterm CDR3s were shorter, with fewer N additions and less junctional trimming, and were closer to germline than those of older groups.

Preterm samples came from a handful of extremely preterm deliveries at roughly 22-27 weeks of gestation. These TCRs are of unknown antigen specificity. The protocol used for the library was the immunoSEQ multiplex PCR assay. TCRdb holds this immuneACCESS table with in-frame rearrangements only. Some clones are missing; in checked studies, unresolved V genes explain under half, and the rest has no known cause. In all, the sample holds about 5,000 clones, and 90% to 95% of those were seen once. The ten largest account for 0.55% to 0.75% of the sample. Material for sequencing was naive CD8+ T cells from cord blood. These receptors came from a boy who was born preterm.

The chain uses TRBV19 and TRBJ2-3; the D gene is possibly TRBD2 (6 bases). Germline V gene sequence: CDR1 LNHDA, CDR2 SQIVND (reference sequence). Trimming removed 1 base at V and 1 base at J, with 6 bases between. The CDR3 extends over 14 amino acids. The DNA for the CDR3 is TGTGCCAGTAGTATAGCGGGAGGCACAGATACGCAGTATTTT. It is translated as CASSIAGGTDTQYF. Full variable domain (missing parts from reference TRBV19 and TRBJ2-3): DGGITQSPKYLFRKEGQNVTLSCEQNLNHDAMYWYRQDPGQGLRLIYYSQIVNDFQKGDIAEGYSVSREKKESFPLTVTSAQKNPTAFYLCASSIAGGTDTQYFGPGTRLTVL.

The chain joins TRBV5-1 to TRBJ2-7; D gene uncertain. V was cut by 0 bases and J by 0 bases, with 4 bases left in between. CDR1 and CDR2 (germline): SGHRS, YFSETQ. This CDR3 contains 13 residues. This chain's CDR3 is CASSLGHSYEQYF. CDR3 bases: TGCGCCAGCAGCTTGGGACACTCCTACGAGCAGTACTTC.

Written as DNA, the CDR3 is TGTGCCAGCAGTGCCGGGACAGGCTACGAGCAGTACTTC. Protein sequence: CASSAGTGYEQYF. The J gene is TRBJ2-7, the V gene TRBV27; 8 bases line up with TRBD1. The CDR3 runs to 13 residues. V lost 5 bases, J lost 3 bases, and 3 bases stayed unmatched. CDR1 MNHEY and CDR2 SMNVEV come from the germline V gene (reference sequence).

This sequence joins TRBV29-1 and TRBJ1-3; D gene uncertain. Germline V lookup: CDR1 SQVTM, CDR2 ANQGSEA. The ends were cut back, 0 bases at V and 0 bases at J, with 6 bases in the middle. The CDR3 covers 14 residues. The CDR3 nucleotides are TGCAGCGTTGAAGATCACAACTCTGGAAACACCATATATTTT. This encodes CSVEDHNSGNTIYF.

V usage is TRBV6-6 and J usage is TRBJ2-7, with 7 positions matching TRBD1. J gave up 3 bases and V 2 bases, and 1 base lay outside the gene matches. The germline gives CDR1 MNHNY, CDR2 SVGAGI (reference sequence). This CDR3 has 13 amino acids. CDR3 sequence: CASSYRGRYEQYF. In DNA, the CDR3 is TGTGCCAGCAGTTACAGGGGGCGCTACGAGCAGTACTTC.

This sequence joins TRBV19 and TRBJ2-1; 11 bases line up with TRBD2. Per the germline V gene, CDR1 is LNHDA and CDR2 is SQIVND (reference sequence). CDR3 length: 13 amino acids. The DNA for the CDR3 is TGTGCTGCCGGGACTAGCGGCTACAATGAGCAGTTCTTC. Amino acid sequence: CAAGTSGYNEQFF.